This T cell receptor beta chain originates from a study of blood T cell repertoires in COVID-19. Across the study: T cells, B-cell-depleted T cells, or PBMCs provided the cDNA or gDNA that served as material.

Original processing methods: Reference gene primer amplification yielded estimated nucleated cell counts. The protocol was immunoSEQ multiplex PCR, while the TCRdb copy is restricted to in-frame clones and leaves out a portion. V and J calls and clone size are as listed in that table; D and trimming were resolved from the DNA. The table records approximately 240,000 clones, 92% of them present only once. Between the trimmed V and J ends, which lost 2 bases and 3 bases, there was a span of 12 bases. Germline V gene lookup returns CDR1 MNHEY and CDR2 SVGEGT. This CDR3 is built from 15 residues. Seattle's enrolled individuals joined amid active infection and were then monitored longitudinally.

This TCR was recovered from a man aged 25 to 45 with COVID-19, enrolled during active disease. What was sequenced was peripheral blood. The rearrangement uses TRBV6-2 or TRBV6-3 and TRBJ2-3; tentative D call: TRBD1 (6 bases). The CDR3 loop reads CASSYVGAVTDTQYF. The CDR3 DNA sequence: TGTGCCAGCAGTTACGTGGGGGCTGTAACAGATACGCAGTATTTT.